A single sample is the source of the 27 T cell receptor beta chains below, sequenced in a study of T cell repertoires in cytomegalovirus infection. TCRdb analysed the reads with MiXCR anew, one entry per CDR3 protein. The sample carries around 740,000 distinct CDR3 sequences, 35% to 45% recorded once. Sequenced material: PBMCs. All receptors derive from a human donor in good health (CMV status not recorded). Some clones in this sample may be carry-over from other donors' samples.

This chain joins TRBV5-4 and TRBJ2-5; unclear D gene. This CDR3 is built from 13 residues. V gave up 4 bases and J gave up 4 bases, with 11 bases separating them. The germline gives CDR1 SGHNT, CDR2 YYREEE (reference sequence). The CDR3 protein is CASSLESLETQYF. CDR3 DNA: TGTGCCAGCAGCCTGGAATCGTTAGAGACCCAGTACTTC.

The chain has TRBV20-1 and TRBJ2-7; D is undetermined. Germline loops: CDR1 DFQATT, CDR2 SNEGSKA (reference sequence). Trimming shortened V by 6 bases and J by 2 bases, and 11 bases separated the two germline ends. The CDR3 contains 12 residues. CDR3 coding DNA: TGCAGTGCAAAGACGGAAGCCTACGAGCAGTACTTC. Encoded protein: CSAKTEAYEQYF.

The chain is built from TRBV10-3 and TRBJ2-6; D is ambiguous. The CDR3 loop spans 16 amino acids. Germline CDR1 and CDR2: ENHRY and SYGVKD. V shed 3 bases and J shed 0 bases, with 9 bases lying between them. Written as DNA, the CDR3 is TGTGCCATCAGTGAAACCATTACCTCTGGGGCCAACGTCCTGACTTTC. Translation: CAISETITSGANVLTF.

The sample holds a few counts of this clonotype. The chain carries TRBV28 and TRBJ2-7; no firm D call. The CDR3 is 15 amino acids. CDR1 is MDHEN, CDR2 SYDVKM, per germline. V lost 2 bases to trimming and J lost 2 bases, with 13 bases between them. This chain's CDR3 is CASSLPAADPYEQYF. DNA of the CDR3: TGTGCCAGCAGTTTACCCGCAGCAGATCCCTACGAGCAGTACTTC.

Regarding this clonotype: One end of the junction is discordant with germline, which a read error may explain. The rearrangement links TRBV7-2 to TRBJ2-3; 12 bases are shared with TRBD2. Germline CDR1 and CDR2: SGHTA and FQGNSA. The CDR3 contains 15 residues. In DNA, the CDR3 is TGTGCCAGTAGGACCAGACTAGCGGGAGCAGATACGCTGTATTTT. The encoded protein is CASRTRLAGADTLYF. The complete variable domain, with remaining parts taken from reference TRBV7-2 and TRBJ2-3, reads GAGVSQSPSNKVTEKGKDVELRCDPISGHTALYWYRQSLGQGLEFLIYFQGNSAPDKSGLPSDRFSAERTGGSVSTLTIQRTQQEDSAVYLCASRTRLAGADTLYFGPGTRLTVL.

The CDR3 loop is CASSVRQTNQPQHF. The CDR3 region has the DNA TGTGCCAGCAGTGTGCGACAAACTAATCAGCCCCAGCATTTT. V is TRBV2 and J is TRBJ1-5; the D is unclear. This CDR3 contains 14 residues. Germline-derived CDR1 and CDR2 are SNHLY and FYNNEI. Deletions cut 4 bases from V and 4 bases from J, with 11 bases between. The variable domain in full, with the rest retrieved from reference TRBV2 and TRBJ1-5, is EPEVTQTPSHQVTQMGQEVILRCVPISNHLYFYWYRQILGQKVEFLVSFYNNEISEKSEIFDDQFSVERPDGSNFTLKIRSTKLEDSAMYFCASSVRQTNQPQHFGDGTRLSIL.

There are a few counts of this clonotype. The V and J genes are TRBV5-6 and TRBJ1-1, with unresolved D. The CDR3 covers 16 residues. The germline V gene has CDR1 SGHDT and CDR2 YYEEEE. The V gene lost 7 bases and the J gene lost 0 bases, with 19 bases spanning the gap. The CDR3 loop is CASRKVGSGLNTEAFF. The CDR3 bases are TGTGCCAGCCGTAAGGTGGGTTCGGGATTGAACACTGAAGCTTTCTTT.

The chain uses TRBV5-6 and TRBJ2-1; unclear D gene. The V end was cut by 3 bases, the J end by 7 bases, with 8 bases between. Germline V gene data show CDR1 as SGHDT and CDR2 as YYEEEE. The CDR3 has 12 residues. The CDR3 region is CASSSSGNEQFF. CDR3 in DNA: TGTGCCAGCAGCTCCTCTGGTAATGAGCAGTTCTTC.

The V call is TRBV5-4, the J call TRBJ1-3, with D tentatively TRBD1 (5 bases). The CDR3 is 15 residues long. Germline-derived CDR1 and CDR2 are SGHNT and YYREEE (reference sequence). Trimming took 1 base from V and 7 from J, leaving 15 bases between them. The CDR3 reads CASSLTGPASNTIYF. As DNA, the CDR3 is TGTGCCAGCAGCTTGACGGGGCCTGCCTCTAACACCATATATTTT.

The chain joins TRBV20-1 to TRBJ1-4, with D uncertain. CDR3 length equals 12 residues. CDR1 is DFQATT, CDR2 SNEGSKA, per germline (reference sequence). The CDR3 bases are TGCAGCGCTGCGCGTGTTAATGAAAAACTGTTTTTT. Residues: CSAARVNEKLFF.

The chain uses TRBV28 and TRBJ1-5; maybe TRBD1 (5 bases). Germline-derived CDR1 and CDR2 are MDHEN and SYDVKM. The V end lost 2 bases, the J end lost 3 bases, and 11 bases lay between the germline ends. The CDR3 totals 15 residues. The CDR3 sequence: CASSLPDSYNQPQHF. Written as DNA, the CDR3 is TGTGCCAGCAGTTTACCCGACAGCTACAATCAGCCCCAGCATTTT.

J is TRBJ1-4 and V is TRBV10-3, with D possibly matching TRBD1 (5 bases). CDR3 size: 14 residues. Deletions cut 6 bases from V and 7 bases from J, with 15 bases between. Germline CDR1 is ENHRY and CDR2 is SYGVKD. The CDR3 reads CAIRDTLGSEKLFF. The CDR3 DNA reads as TGTGCCATCAGGGACACCCTCGGTAGTGAAAAACTGTTTTTT.

The chain recombines TRBV6-1 with TRBJ1-5, with D hard to call. V dropped 0 bases and J dropped 0 bases, with 6 bases sitting between them. The germline CDR1 and CDR2 sequences are MNHNS and SASEGT. This CDR3 region has 15 residues. The CDR3 nucleotides read TGTGCCAGCAGTGAAGCATACTATAGCAATCAGCCCCAGCATTTT. It specifies CASSEAYYSNQPQHF.

This clonotype showed up just a few times. This chain connects TRBV28 to TRBJ2-7; possible D gene TRBD2, 6 bases. Trimming stripped 6 bases from V and 3 bases from J, with 15 bases between. Germline V CDR1 and CDR2: MDHEN, SYDVKM. The CDR3 covers 14 residues. The CDR3, as DNA: TGTGCCAGCAGATTTTCGGGGACTCTCTACGAGCAGTACTTC. Its translation: CASRFSGTLYEQYF.

The chain combines TRBV11-2 with TRBJ2-3; D is tentatively TRBD1 or TRBD2 (6 bases each). The CDR3 is 15 residues long. The germline gives CDR1 SGHAT, CDR2 FQNNGV. Trimming stripped 4 bases from V and 2 bases from J, with 13 bases between. The CDR3: CASSSWGAHTDTQYF. The CDR3 DNA is TGTGCCAGCAGCTCCTGGGGGGCGCACACAGATACGCAGTATTTT.

As to this clonotype: One junction end disagrees with the germline gene, perhaps due to a read error. V usage is TRBV3-1 and J usage is TRBJ2-7, with D possibly TRBD1 on 5 matching bases. CDR1 is LGHDT and CDR2 is YNNKEL in the germline V gene (reference sequence). CDR3 length equals 17 residues. The CDR3 sequence is CASSQEAGSTISYEQYF. The DNA for the CDR3 is TGTGCCAGCAGTCAAGAGGCAGGGTCAACAATCTCCTACGAGCAGTACTTC.

The chain uses TRBV5-4 and TRBJ1-2; D possibly corresponds to TRBD1 (6 bases). CDR1 is SGHNT and CDR2 is YYREEE in the germline V gene (reference sequence). The length of the CDR3 is 14 residues. With 3 bases removed from V and 5 bases from J, the gap between germline ends came to 14 bases. The CDR3 sequence is CASSSWTEPYGYTF. In nucleotides, the CDR3 is TGTGCCAGCAGCTCCTGGACAGAACCTTATGGCTACACCTTC.

The rearrangement uses TRBV7-9 and TRBJ1-2; D gene unclear. Trimming took off 3 bases at V and 11 bases at J, with 22 bases between the two ends. Germline assignment: CDR1 SEHNR and CDR2 FQNEAQ (reference sequence). The CDR3 sequence is 15 residues long. In nucleotides, the CDR3 is TGTGCCAGCAGCTTTACCGGGCCCGCCGGGCTCGGGTACACCTTC. Translating gives CASSFTGPAGLGYTF.

The chain has TRBV20-1 and TRBJ1-5; D gene uncertain. This CDR3 spans 13 amino acids. The V gene lost 3 bases and the J gene lost 7 bases, with 13 bases spanning the gap. The germline CDR1 and CDR2 sequences are DFQATT and SNEGSKA (reference sequence). CDR3 nucleotide sequence: TGCAGTGCTAGGGGGAGGTTACGACAGCCCCAGCATTTT. Its translation is CSARGRLRQPQHF.

This clonotype has just a few counts. The chain links TRBV7-9 to TRBJ1-4; 7 positions match TRBD1. Germline CDR1 SEHNR, CDR2 FQNEAQ (reference sequence). CDR3 length: 16 residues. The V gene end was trimmed by 5 bases and the J gene end by 0 bases; junction bases not matched to a gene: 6. The CDR3, as DNA: TGTGCCAGCAGCCCGGGACAGCTTGCAACTAATGAAAAACTGTTTTTT. It translates to CASSPGQLATNEKLFF.

V usage is TRBV2 and J usage is TRBJ1-5; maybe TRBD1 (6 bases). This CDR3 is built from 15 residues. Germline CDR1 is SNHLY and CDR2 is FYNNEI. The V gene lost 5 bases and the J gene lost 1 base, with 12 bases spanning the gap. The CDR3 coding sequence is TGTGCCAGCAGTAAACAGGGAACGAGCAATCAGCCCCAGCATTTT. Its translation: CASSKQGTSNQPQHF.

This clonotype was seen a few times. This chain uses TRBV4-1 with TRBJ2-1; TRBD1 aligns across 7 bases. The CDR3 covers 15 residues. The V gene end was trimmed by 0 bases and the J gene end by 5 bases; junction bases not matched to a gene: 4. Germline V gene data show CDR1 as MGHRA and CDR2 as YSYEKL. CDR3 amino acids: CASSQDRGKDNEQFF. For the CDR3, the DNA is TGCGCCAGCAGCCAAGACAGGGGGAAGGACAATGAGCAGTTCTTC.

The gene calls are TRBV14 and TRBJ2-1; D tentatively fits TRBD1 or TRBD2 (5 bases each). The V end was cut by 1 base, the J end by 9 bases, with 10 bases between. This CDR3 is 13 amino acids long. Germline V gives CDR1 SGHDN, CDR2 FVKESK. CDR3 DNA: TGTGCCAGCAGCCAAGCTTGGGGGTTTGAGCAGTTCTTC. Translated, it gives CASSQAWGFEQFF.

This clonotype has more than one count but fewer than ten. The V gene is TRBV11-2, the J gene TRBJ2-2; D is possibly TRBD2 (6 bases). The CDR3 totals 15 residues. Germline-derived CDR1 and CDR2 are SGHAT and FQNNGV. V was clipped by 4 bases and J by 5 bases, with 14 bases between them. As DNA, the CDR3 is TGTGCCAGCAGCTGGGAACTAGCCATTACCGGGGAGCTGTTTTTT. Protein sequence: CASSWELAITGELFF.

For this clonotype: This could be a read error, since a much larger clone is one nucleotide away. The gene calls are TRBV12-3 or TRBV12-4 and TRBJ2-5; 11 bases line up with TRBD2. The ends lost 6 bases at V and 4 bases at J; junction bases unmatched: 4. The CDR3 runs 14 residues. CDR3 protein: CASSHGLAGETQYF. For the CDR3, the DNA is TGTGCCAGCAGCCACGGACTAGCGGGAGAGACCCAGTACTTC.

This clonotype was counted a few times. This rearrangement joins TRBV20-1 to TRBJ2-7; 9 nucleotides align to TRBD1. The V gene's germline CDR1 is DFQATT and CDR2 SNEGSKA (reference sequence). This CDR3 region has 11 residues. Losses at the gene ends were 4 bases for V and 12 bases for J; bases not matched to a gene: 7. CDR3 coding DNA: TGCAGTGCTATAATCCGGGACAGGGTGTACTTC. Protein: CSAIIRDRVYF.

The table lists this clonotype with many counts. The V and J genes are TRBV12-3 or TRBV12-4 and TRBJ2-3, with unresolved D. The CDR3 contains 14 residues. The V end was cut by 6 bases, the J end by 3 bases, with 13 bases between. CDR3 in DNA: TGTGCCAGCAGACCGACTGGGCGAACAGATACGCAGTATTTT. Protein: CASRPTGRTDTQYF.